In this sample, the clone carrying this T cell receptor beta chain turned up once. Its specificity is unknown. This CDR3 comprises 16 residues. Trimming left V 3 bases short and J 4 bases short, with 16 bases between. Germline CDR1 reads MDHEN; CDR2 reads SYDVKM. This sample was included in a study of siplizumab effects on memory and regulatory T cells. General study findings and limits: Reactions containing siplizumab showed mappable alloreactive CD4+ clones averaging approximately 70% Treg-derived, versus about 27% in controls. Of the alloreactive clones, only a minor fraction mapped to unstimulated subsets.

TCRdb's copy holds only in-frame clones and misses some; the assay was immunoSEQ multiplex PCR. The table lists around 82,000 clones, 93% of them singletons. The clonotype was recovered from a human donor in good health. The sequenced sample consisted of CD8+ T cells sorted from blood. The chain recombines TRBV28 with TRBJ2-1, with D tentatively TRBD1 or TRBD2 (5 bases each). The CDR3 coding sequence is TGTGCCAGCAGTTTTTCGGGGCTAGTGAGGTACAATGAGCAGTTCTTC. This encodes CASSFSGLVRYNEQFF.